The rows below give T cell receptor beta chains drawn from one sample of a study of early T cells in non-severe SARS-CoV-2 infection. Using its own MiXCR run on the 5' RACE reads, TCRdb lists one record per CDR3 protein. This repertoire shows some 32,000 distinct CDR3 sequences, around 7% found once; its top ten account for 30% to 45%. The sequencing input was whole blood. The receptors originated from an adult who was a healthcare worker with PCR-confirmed SARS-CoV-2 infection or an uninfected control (not recorded which). CDR3s include the opening cysteine and the closing phenylalanine or tryptophan. D genes are given only for firm matches. The listing skips clone size in some rows; elsewhere it reads once, few, many or a size class.

many,TRBV25-1,TRBD1,TRBJ1-6,TGTGCCAGCAGTGTCGGGACAGGGATAATGCCACCCCTCCACTTT,CASSVGTGIMPPLHF
.,TRBV6-5,.,TRBJ1-3,TGTGCCAGCAACGGGGGTATTGGAAACACCATATATTTT,CASNGGIGNTIYF
many,TRBV20-1,TRBD2,TRBJ2-5,TGCAGTGCTAGAGAACGACTAGCGGGGGGGCAAGAGACCCAGTACTTC,CSARERLAGGQETQYF
many,TRBV7-7,TRBD2,TRBJ2-1,TGTGCTAGCAACCGGGGCGCTATTGGGGGGGCCTACAATGAGCAGTTCTTC,CASNRGAIGGAYNEQFF
.,TRBV3-1,.,TRBJ1-1,TGTGCCAGCAGCCAAGCCCGGAGGACTGAAGCTTTCTTT,CASSQARRTEAFF
many,TRBV7-2,TRBD1,TRBJ1-3,TGTGCCAGCAGCCCCAGACAGGGCCTCTCTGGAAACACCATATATTTT,CASSPRQGLSGNTIYF
many,TRBV11-2,TRBD2,TRBJ2-1,TGTGCCAGCAGCTTAGCACTCGGGGGAGGGACCTACAATGAGCAGTTCTTC,CASSLALGGGTYNEQFF
many,TRBV7-3,TRBD1,TRBJ2-2,TGTGCCAGCAGCAGGACAGGGACGAACACCGGGGAGCTGTTTTTT,CASSRTGTNTGELFF
few,TRBV7-2,.,TRBJ2-3,TGTGCCAGCAGCTTGCTATCCGTGGGGGCAGATACGCAGTATTTT,CASSLLSVGADTQYF
many,TRBV12-3/TRBV12-4,TRBD1,TRBJ2-7,TGTGCCAGCAGTGCCCGGGACAGGGGGAGATACGAGCAGTACTTC,CASSARDRGRYEQYF
many,TRBV27,.,TRBJ2-3,TGTGCCAGCAGTTTAATCGGGCCTTCCACAGATACGCAGTATTTT,CASSLIGPSTDTQYF
many,TRBV12-3/TRBV12-4,.,TRBJ1-2,TGTGCCAGCAGCCCGGGGGGGTACTATGGCTACACCTTC,CASSPGGYYGYTF
many,TRBV2,.,TRBJ2-5,TGTGCCAGCAACCTCGGAGGGGGAGAGACCCAGTACTTC,CASNLGGGETQYF
many,TRBV5-6,TRBD1,TRBJ2-3,TGTGCCAGCAGCTTGGGGCAGGGGGACGATACGCAGTATTTT,CASSLGQGDDTQYF
many,TRBV20-1,.,TRBJ1-1,TGCAGTGCCAAACACCCCTGGGGCACTGAAGCTTTCTTT,CSAKHPWGTEAFF
many,TRBV19,TRBD2,TRBJ2-1,TGTGCCAGTAGTATGACTAGCGGAGAGTACAATGAGCAGTTCTTC,CASSMTSGEYNEQFF
few,TRBV28,TRBD1,TRBJ1-5,TGTGCCAGCACCCCTTCGGACAGGGCCAATCAGCCCCAGCATTTT,CASTPSDRANQPQHF
few,TRBV5-1,.,TRBJ2-4,TGCGCCAGCAGCTTGGAAGAAGGTATTCAGTACTTC,CASSLEEGIQYF
many,TRBV20-1,.,TRBJ1-6,TGCAGTGCTAGAGATGAGGGGCAGGGGACGAGTTCACCCCTCCACTTT,CSARDEGQGTSSPLHF
few,TRBV6-2/TRBV6-3,.,TRBJ2-3,TGTGCCAGCAGTTATGGAGATACGCAGTATTTT,CASSYGDTQYF
many,TRBV7-9,.,TRBJ2-7,TGTGCCAGCAGCTCCCGGGACAACCTTTACGAGCAGTACTTC,CASSSRDNLYEQYF
few,TRBV14,TRBD1,TRBJ2-1,TGTGCCAGCAGCCAAGCTCGGACAGGGCTATACTACAATGAGCAGTTCTTC,CASSQARTGLYYNEQFF
.,TRBV23-1,TRBD1,TRBJ1-5,TGCGCCAGCAGTCAAGACGGGGACAGCTTCAATCAGCCCCAGCATTTT,CASSQDGDSFNQPQHF
few,TRBV6-1,TRBD1,TRBJ1-3,TGTGCCAGCAGTGAGAGGACAGGGACCTCTGGAAACACCATATATTTT,CASSERTGTSGNTIYF
many,TRBV7-2,TRBD1,TRBJ2-1,TGTGCCAGCAGCCTTTGGACAGGGGGATACAATGAGCAGTTCTTC,CASSLWTGGYNEQFF
many,TRBV19,TRBD1,TRBJ2-2,TGTGCCAGTAGTAGCCAGGGGGCGCGGACCGGGGAGCTGTTTTTT,CASSSQGARTGELFF
many,TRBV20-1,.,TRBJ1-5,TGCAGTGCTAGAGATTACCACAGGGTTAATCAGCCCCAGCATTTT,CSARDYHRVNQPQHF
many,TRBV15,TRBD1,TRBJ1-2,TGTGCCACCAGCGCATGCTCCGGGACAGGGGGATGCTATGGCTACACCTTC,CATSACSGTGGCYGYTF
many,TRBV12-3/TRBV12-4,.,TRBJ2-7,TGTGCCAGCAGAATCCAGGGAAACTCCTACGAGCAGTACTTC,CASRIQGNSYEQYF
few,TRBV7-3,.,TRBJ2-3,TGTGCCAGCAGCTTAATGGCGAGCACAGATACGCAGTATTTT,CASSLMASTDTQYF
many,TRBV4-3,TRBD1,TRBJ2-2,TGCGCCAGCAGCCCTCATTTAGGGGGCTGGACCGGGGAGCTGTTTTTT,CASSPHLGGWTGELFF
many,TRBV29-1,.,TRBJ2-3,TGCAGCGTAACCCCTGGACTTGGTACGCAGTATTTT,CSVTPGLGTQYF
many,TRBV20-1,TRBD2,TRBJ2-1,TGCAGTGTTGAAACGGGGGGGCCGTTCTATGAGCAGTTCTTC,CSVETGGPFYEQFF
many,TRBV12-3/TRBV12-4,TRBD1,TRBJ2-4,TGTGCCAGCAAGCCAGGGGGAGCCAAAAACATTCAGTACTTC,CASKPGGAKNIQYF
few,TRBV10-2,.,TRBJ2-4,TGCGCCAGCAGAGGGAGCGGCGGGAACCCCCCTCAGTACTTC,CASRGSGGNPPQYF
many,TRBV7-9,.,TRBJ2-3,TGTGCCAGCAGCTTCGAGCGTGGCACAGATACGCAGTATTTT,CASSFERGTDTQYF
many,TRBV6-5,.,TRBJ2-1,TGTGCCAGCAGTTCCGTCGGGGGGCCCCGGCCGAATGAGCAGTTCTTC,CASSSVGGPRPNEQFF
many,TRBV7-6,.,TRBJ2-7,TGTGCCAGCAGCCACCTGGACAGATACGAGCAGTACTTC,CASSHLDRYEQYF
.,TRBV7-8,.,TRBJ2-7,TGTGCCAGCAGCTTGGACAGGGAGGGCGAGCAGTACTTC,CASSLDREGEQYF
.,TRBV7-2,TRBD2,TRBJ2-4,TGTGCCAGCAGCCCACGTTCACTAGCGGGGGAGCCCTTACGATTCTTC,CASSPRSLAGEPLRFF
medium-sized,TRBV20-1,TRBD2,TRBJ2-1,TGCAGTGCTAGAGATTTAGCGGGGAGCTCCTACAATGAGCAGTTCTTC,CSARDLAGSSYNEQFF
.,TRBV10-3,TRBD1,TRBJ2-1,TGTGCCATCAGAACAGGGGGCGAGGTCAATGAGCAGTTCTTC,CAIRTGGEVNEQFF
few,TRBV5-1,.,TRBJ1-6,TGCGCCAGCAGCTTGACCAGGGACTCACCCCTCCACTTT,CASSLTRDSPLHF
many,TRBV2,.,TRBJ2-1,TGTGCCAGCAGTGAGGCAACTGGGCCCTACAATGAGCAGTTCTTC,CASSEATGPYNEQFF
few,TRBV7-3,TRBD2,TRBJ2-7,TGTGCCAGCAGCTTAGCGGGAGGGGCCAGCGAGCAGTACTTC,CASSLAGGASEQYF
many,TRBV5-1,TRBD2,TRBJ2-5,TGCGCCAGCAGCGTAAGACTAGCGGGGACCTCGGGGACCCAGTACTTC,CASSVRLAGTSGTQYF
many,TRBV3-1,TRBD2,TRBJ2-1,TGTGCCAGCAGCCGCATAGCGGGGTCGAGCTCCTACAATGAGCAGTTCTTC,CASSRIAGSSSYNEQFF
many,TRBV13,TRBD1,TRBJ2-1,TGTGCCAGCAGCCCAGACAGGGTTCCCTACAATGAGCAGTTCTTC,CASSPDRVPYNEQFF
few,TRBV12-5,TRBD1,TRBJ2-6,TGTGCTAGTGGCTTCGACAGGGGTTCGAGAGCTGGGGCCAACGTCCTGACTTTC,CASGFDRGSRAGANVLTF
.,TRBV7-7,TRBD2,TRBJ2-5,TGTGCCAGCGGGACTAGCGGCGCTGAGACCCAGTACTTC,CASGTSGAETQYF
many,TRBV6-1,.,TRBJ1-1,TGTGCCAGCAGTGATAGGTCCGGAAGGAACACTGAAGCTTTCTTT,CASSDRSGRNTEAFF
.,TRBV10-3,.,TRBJ2-2,TGTGCCATCAGTGGGCGGCCCGGGGAGCTGTTTTTT,CAISGRPGELFF
few,TRBV2,.,TRBJ1-2,TGTGCCAGCAGTGATTCCCGAGACGGAGGCTATGGCTACACCTTC,CASSDSRDGGYGYTF
.,TRBV6-6,.,TRBJ2-3,TGTGCCAGCAGTTTGCTCCAGAGCACAGATACGCAGTATTTT,CASSLLQSTDTQYF
many,TRBV7-3,TRBD2,TRBJ2-1,TGTGCCAGCAGTCTTAGCGGGGTCTACAATGAGCAGTTCTTC,CASSLSGVYNEQFF
.,TRBV12-3/TRBV12-4,.,TRBJ2-7,TGTGCCAGCAGTTTAATGGCCAGTTCCTACGAGCAGTACTTC,CASSLMASSYEQYF